This T cell receptor (beta chain) was identified during a study of blood T cell repertoires in COVID-19. As handled by the study authors: Amplification from reference gene primers served as the basis for estimated nucleated cell counts. The protocol was immunoSEQ multiplex PCR, while the TCRdb copy is restricted to in-frame clones and leaves out a portion. V and J calls and clone size are those listed in that table; D and trimming were worked out from the DNA. The table has roughly 320,000 clones, more than 90% seen once; the top ten hold less than 4%. Between the trimmed V and J ends, which lost 0 bases and 5 bases, there was a span of 14 bases. CDR1 is LGHDT, CDR2 YNNKEL, per germline (reference sequence). This CDR3 is 15 amino acids long. Before they entered the study, exposed participants had met a COVID-19 case within 2 weeks.

The material sequenced was PBMCs or T cells enriched from blood (not recorded which). The genes are TRBV3-1 (or the pseudogene TRBV3-2) and TRBJ2-7; D remains unclear. This receptor was taken from a woman aged 25 to 45 who had been exposed to COVID-19. The CDR3 is CASSQDKLIPHEQYF. The CDR3 nucleotides are TGTGCCAGCAGCCAAGATAAACTAATTCCCCACGAGCAGTACTTC.